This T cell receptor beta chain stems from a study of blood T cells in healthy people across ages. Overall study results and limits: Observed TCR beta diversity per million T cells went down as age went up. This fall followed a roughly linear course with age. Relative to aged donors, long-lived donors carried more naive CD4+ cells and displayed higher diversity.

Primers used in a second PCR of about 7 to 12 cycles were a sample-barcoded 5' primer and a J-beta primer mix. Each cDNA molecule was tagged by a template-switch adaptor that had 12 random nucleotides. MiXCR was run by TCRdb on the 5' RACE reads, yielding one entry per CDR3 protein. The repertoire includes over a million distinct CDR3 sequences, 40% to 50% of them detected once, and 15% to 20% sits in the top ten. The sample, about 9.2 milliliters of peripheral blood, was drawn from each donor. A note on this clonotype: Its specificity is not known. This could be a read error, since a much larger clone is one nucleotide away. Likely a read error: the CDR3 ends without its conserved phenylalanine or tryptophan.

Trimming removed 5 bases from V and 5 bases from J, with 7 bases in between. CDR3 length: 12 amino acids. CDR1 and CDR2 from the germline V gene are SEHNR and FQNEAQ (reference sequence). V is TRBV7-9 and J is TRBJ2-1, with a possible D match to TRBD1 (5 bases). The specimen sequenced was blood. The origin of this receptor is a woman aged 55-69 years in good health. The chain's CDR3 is CASSRTNNEQFY. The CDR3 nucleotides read TGTGCCAGCAGCAGGACAAACAATGAGCAGTTCTAC.